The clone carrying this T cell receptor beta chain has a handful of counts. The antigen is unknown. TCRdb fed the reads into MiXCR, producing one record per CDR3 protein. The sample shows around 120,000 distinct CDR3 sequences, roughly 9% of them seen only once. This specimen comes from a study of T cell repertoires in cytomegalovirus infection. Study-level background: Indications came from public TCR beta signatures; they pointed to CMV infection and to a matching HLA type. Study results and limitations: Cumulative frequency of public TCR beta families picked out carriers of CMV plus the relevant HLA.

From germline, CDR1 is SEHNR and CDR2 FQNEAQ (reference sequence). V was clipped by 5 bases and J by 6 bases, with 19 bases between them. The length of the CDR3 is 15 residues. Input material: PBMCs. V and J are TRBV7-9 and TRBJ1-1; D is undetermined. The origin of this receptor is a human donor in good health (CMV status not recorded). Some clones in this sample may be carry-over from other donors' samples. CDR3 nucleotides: TGTGCCAGCAGCATACCCGGGCCTGGGGAACCTGAAGCTTTCTTT. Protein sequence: CASSIPGPGEPEAFF.